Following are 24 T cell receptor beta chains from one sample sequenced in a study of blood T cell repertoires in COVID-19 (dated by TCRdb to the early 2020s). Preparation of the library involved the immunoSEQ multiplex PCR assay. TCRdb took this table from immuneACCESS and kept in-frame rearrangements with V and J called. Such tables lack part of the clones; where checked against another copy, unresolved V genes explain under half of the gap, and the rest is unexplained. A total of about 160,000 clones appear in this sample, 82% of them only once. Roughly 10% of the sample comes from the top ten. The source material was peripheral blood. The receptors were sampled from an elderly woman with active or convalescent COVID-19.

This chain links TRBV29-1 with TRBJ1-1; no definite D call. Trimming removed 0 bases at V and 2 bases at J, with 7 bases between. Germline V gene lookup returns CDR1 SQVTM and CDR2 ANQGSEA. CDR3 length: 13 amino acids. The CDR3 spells CSVEDPSNTEAFF. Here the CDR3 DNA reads TGCAGCGTTGAAGATCCATCAAACACTGAAGCTTTCTTT.

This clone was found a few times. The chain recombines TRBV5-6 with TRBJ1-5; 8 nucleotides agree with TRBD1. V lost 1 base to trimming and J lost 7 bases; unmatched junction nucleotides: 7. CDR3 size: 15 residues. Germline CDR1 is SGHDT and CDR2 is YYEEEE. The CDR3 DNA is TGTGCCAGCAGCTTGCGAGGACAGGGACAACAGCCCCAGCATTTT. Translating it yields CASSLRGQGQQPQHF. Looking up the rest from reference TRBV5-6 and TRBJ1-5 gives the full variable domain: DAGVTQSPTHLIKTRGQQVTLRCSPKSGHDTVSWYQQALGQGPQFIFQYYEEEERQRGNFPDRFSGHQFPNYSSELNVNALLLGDSALYLCASSLRGQGQQPQHFGDGTRLSIL.

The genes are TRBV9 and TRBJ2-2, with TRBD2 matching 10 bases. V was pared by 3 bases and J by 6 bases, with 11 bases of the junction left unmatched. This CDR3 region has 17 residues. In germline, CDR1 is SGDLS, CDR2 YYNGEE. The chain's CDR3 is CASSASTSLAGAGELFF. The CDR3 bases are TGTGCCAGCAGCGCTAGTACTTCCCTAGCGGGAGCCGGGGAGCTGTTTTTT.

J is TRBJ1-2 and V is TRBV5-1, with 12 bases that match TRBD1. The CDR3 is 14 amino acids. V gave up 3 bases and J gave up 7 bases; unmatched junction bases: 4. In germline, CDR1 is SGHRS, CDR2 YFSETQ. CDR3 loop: CASSWGQGASGYTF. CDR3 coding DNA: TGCGCCAGCAGCTGGGGACAGGGGGCCTCTGGCTACACCTTC.

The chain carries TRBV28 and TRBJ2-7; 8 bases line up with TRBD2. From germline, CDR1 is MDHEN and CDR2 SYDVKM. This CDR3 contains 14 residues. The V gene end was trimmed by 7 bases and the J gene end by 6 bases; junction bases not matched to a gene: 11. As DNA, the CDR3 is TGTGCCAGCACCGAATCCGGGAGGGCCTCCGAGCAGTACTTC. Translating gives CASTESGRASEQYF.

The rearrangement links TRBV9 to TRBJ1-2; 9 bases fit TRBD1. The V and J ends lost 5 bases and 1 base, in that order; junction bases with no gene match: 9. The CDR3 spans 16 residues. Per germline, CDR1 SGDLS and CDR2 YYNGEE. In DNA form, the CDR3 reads TGTGCCAGCAGTGCAACCGGGACAGGGATTAACTATGGCTACACCTTC. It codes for CASSATGTGINYGYTF.

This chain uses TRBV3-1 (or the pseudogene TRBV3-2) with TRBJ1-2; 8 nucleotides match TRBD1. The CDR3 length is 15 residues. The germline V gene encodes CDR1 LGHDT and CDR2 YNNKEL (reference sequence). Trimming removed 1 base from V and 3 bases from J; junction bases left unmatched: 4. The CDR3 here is CASSQVQGGDYGYTF. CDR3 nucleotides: TGTGCCAGCAGCCAAGTACAGGGGGGGGACTATGGCTACACCTTC.

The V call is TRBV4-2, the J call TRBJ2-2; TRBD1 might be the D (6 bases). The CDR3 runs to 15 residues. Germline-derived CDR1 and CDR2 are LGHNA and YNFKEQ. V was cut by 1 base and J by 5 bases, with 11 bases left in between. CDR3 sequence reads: CASSQAQGRTGELFF. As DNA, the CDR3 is TGTGCCAGCAGCCAAGCACAGGGCAGGACCGGGGAGCTGTTTTTT.

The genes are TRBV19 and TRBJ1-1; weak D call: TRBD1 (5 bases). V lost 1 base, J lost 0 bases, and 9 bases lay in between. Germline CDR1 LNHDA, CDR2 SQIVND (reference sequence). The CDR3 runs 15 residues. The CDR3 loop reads CASSIGGTMNTEAFF. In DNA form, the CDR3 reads TGTGCCAGTAGTATAGGCGGGACCATGAACACTGAAGCTTTCTTT. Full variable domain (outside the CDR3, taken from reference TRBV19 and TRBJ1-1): DGGITQSPKYLFRKEGQNVTLSCEQNLNHDAMYWYRQDPGQGLRLIYYSQIVNDFQKGDIAEGYSVSREKKESFPLTVTSAQKNPTAFYLCASSIGGTMNTEAFFGQGTRLTVV.

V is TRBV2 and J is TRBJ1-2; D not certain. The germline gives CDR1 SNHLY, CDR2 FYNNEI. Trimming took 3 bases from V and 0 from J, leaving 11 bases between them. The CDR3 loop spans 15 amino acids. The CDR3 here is CASSELPEANYGYTF. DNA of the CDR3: TGTGCCAGCAGTGAGTTGCCAGAAGCTAACTATGGCTACACCTTC.

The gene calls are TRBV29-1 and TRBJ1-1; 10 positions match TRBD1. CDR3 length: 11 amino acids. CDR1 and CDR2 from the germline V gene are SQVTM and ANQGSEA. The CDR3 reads CSGQGDTEAFF. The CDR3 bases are TGCAGTGGACAGGGGGACACTGAAGCTTTCTTT.

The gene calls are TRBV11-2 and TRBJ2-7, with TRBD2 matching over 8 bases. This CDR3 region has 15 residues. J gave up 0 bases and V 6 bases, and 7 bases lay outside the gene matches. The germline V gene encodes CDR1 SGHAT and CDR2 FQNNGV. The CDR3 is CASRVTSESSYEQYF. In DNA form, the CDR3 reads TGTGCCAGCAGGGTGACTAGCGAGAGCTCCTACGAGCAGTACTTC.

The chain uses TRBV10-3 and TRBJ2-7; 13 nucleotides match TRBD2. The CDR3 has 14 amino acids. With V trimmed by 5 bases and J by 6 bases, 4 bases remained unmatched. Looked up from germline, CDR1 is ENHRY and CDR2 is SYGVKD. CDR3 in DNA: TGTGCCATCAGTACCGGACTAGCGGGAGCCGAGCAGTACTTC. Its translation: CAISTGLAGAEQYF.

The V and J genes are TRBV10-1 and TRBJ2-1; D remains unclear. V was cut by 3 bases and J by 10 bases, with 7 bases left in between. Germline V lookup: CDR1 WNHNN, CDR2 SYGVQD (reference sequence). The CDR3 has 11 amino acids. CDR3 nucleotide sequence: TGCGCCAGCAGTGATGAGTACGAGCAGTTCTTC. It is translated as CASSDEYEQFF.

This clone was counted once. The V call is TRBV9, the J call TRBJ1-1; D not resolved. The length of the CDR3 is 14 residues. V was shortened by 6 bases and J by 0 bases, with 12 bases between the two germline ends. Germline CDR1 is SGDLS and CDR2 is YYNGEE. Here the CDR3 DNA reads TGTGCCAGCACTCTATCCTCCATGAACACTGAAGCTTTCTTT. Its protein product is CASTLSSMNTEAFF.

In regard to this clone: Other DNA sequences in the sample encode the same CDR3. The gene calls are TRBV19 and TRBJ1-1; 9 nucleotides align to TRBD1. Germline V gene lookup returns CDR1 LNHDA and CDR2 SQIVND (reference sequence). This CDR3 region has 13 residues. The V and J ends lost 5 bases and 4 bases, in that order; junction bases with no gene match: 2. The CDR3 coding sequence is TGTGCCAGTAGTGACAGGGGGGGCACTGAAGCTTTCTTT. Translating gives CASSDRGGTEAFF.

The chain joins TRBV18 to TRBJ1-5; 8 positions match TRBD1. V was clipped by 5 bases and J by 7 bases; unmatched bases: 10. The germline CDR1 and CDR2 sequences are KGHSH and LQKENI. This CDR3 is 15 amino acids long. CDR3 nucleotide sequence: TGTGCCAGCTCAACCGGACAGGGTTCGGGACAGCCCCAGCATTTT. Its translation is CASSTGQGSGQPQHF.

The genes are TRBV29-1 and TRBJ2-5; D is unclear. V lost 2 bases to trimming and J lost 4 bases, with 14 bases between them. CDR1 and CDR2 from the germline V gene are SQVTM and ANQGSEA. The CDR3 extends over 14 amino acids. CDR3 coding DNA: TGCAGCGTTGAATCCCGCCTGAGAGGAGAGACCCAGTACTTC. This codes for CSVESRLRGETQYF.

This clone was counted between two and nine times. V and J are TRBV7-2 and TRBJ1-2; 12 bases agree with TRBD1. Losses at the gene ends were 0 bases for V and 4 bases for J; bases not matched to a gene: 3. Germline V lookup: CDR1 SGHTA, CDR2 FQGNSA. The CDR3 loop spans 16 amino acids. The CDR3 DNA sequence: TGTGCCAGCAGCTTAGCCGGGACAGGGGGCCCCTATGGCTACACCTTC. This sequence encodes CASSLAGTGGPYGYTF.

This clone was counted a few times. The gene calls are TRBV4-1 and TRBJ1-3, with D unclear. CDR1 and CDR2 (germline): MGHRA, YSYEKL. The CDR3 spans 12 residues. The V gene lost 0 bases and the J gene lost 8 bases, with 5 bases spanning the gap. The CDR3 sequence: CASSQDSDTIYF. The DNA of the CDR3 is TGCGCCAGCAGCCAAGATAGCGACACCATATATTTT.

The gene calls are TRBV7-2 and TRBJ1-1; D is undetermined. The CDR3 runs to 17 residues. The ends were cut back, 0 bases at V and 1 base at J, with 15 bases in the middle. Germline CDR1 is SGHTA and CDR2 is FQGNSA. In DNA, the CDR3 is TGTGCCAGCAGCTTAGCGATACTGGCAGGATGGAACACTGAAGCTTTCTTT. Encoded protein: CASSLAILAGWNTEAFF.

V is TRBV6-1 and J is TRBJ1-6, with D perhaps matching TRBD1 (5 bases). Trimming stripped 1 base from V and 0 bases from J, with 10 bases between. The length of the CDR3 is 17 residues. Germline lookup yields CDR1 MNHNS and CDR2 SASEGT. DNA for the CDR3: TGTGCCAGCAGTGAAGTTGGGGGGAGCTCCTATAATTCACCCCTCCACTTT. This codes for CASSEVGGSSYNSPLHF.

The DNA of the CDR3 is TGTGCCAGCAACCCCGCCCTCAGCGGCGAGCAGTACTTC. Residues: CASNPALSGEQYF. V gene TRBV6-5 combines with J gene TRBJ2-7; D possibly corresponds to TRBD2 (5 bases). V lost 7 bases to trimming and J lost 6 bases, with 16 bases between them. CDR1 and CDR2 from the germline V gene are MNHEY and SVGAGI. The CDR3 consists of 13 residues.

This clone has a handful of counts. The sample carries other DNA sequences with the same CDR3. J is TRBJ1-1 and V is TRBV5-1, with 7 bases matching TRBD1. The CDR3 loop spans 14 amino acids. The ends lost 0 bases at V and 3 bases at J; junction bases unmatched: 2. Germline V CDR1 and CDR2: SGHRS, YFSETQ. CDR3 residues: CASSLVQGDTEAFF. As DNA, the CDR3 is TGCGCCAGCAGCTTGGTTCAGGGGGACACTGAAGCTTTCTTT.